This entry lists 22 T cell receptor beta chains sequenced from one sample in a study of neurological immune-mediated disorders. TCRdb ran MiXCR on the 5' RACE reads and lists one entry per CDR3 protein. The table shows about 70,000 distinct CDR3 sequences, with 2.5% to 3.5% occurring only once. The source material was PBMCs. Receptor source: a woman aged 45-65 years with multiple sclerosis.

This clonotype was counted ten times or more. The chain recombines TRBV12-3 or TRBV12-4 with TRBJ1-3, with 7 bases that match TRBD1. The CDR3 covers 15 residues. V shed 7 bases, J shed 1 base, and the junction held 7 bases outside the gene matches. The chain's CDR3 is CASTPTGRSGNTIYF. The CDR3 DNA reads TGTGCCAGCACCCCGACAGGGAGGTCTGGAAACACCATATATTTT.

The CDR3 DNA follows: TGTGCCAGCAGCATAGGCATTGGACTGCGAGCGGCCGAAGAGCAGTTCTTC. Protein product: CASSIGIGLRAAEEQFF. The chain is built from TRBV7-2 and TRBJ2-1; tentatively, D is TRBD2 (5 bases). The CDR3 is made up of 17 amino acids. V lost 5 bases to trimming and J lost 10 bases, with 27 bases between them. Germline CDR1 is SGHTA and CDR2 is FQGNSA. Drawing the rest from reference TRBV7-2 and TRBJ2-1, the complete variable domain is GAGVSQSPSNKVTEKGKDVELRCDPISGHTALYWYRQSLGQGLEFLIYFQGNSAPDKSGLPSDRFSAERTGGSVSTLTIQRTQQEDSAVYLCASSIGIGLRAAEEQFFGPGTRLTVL.

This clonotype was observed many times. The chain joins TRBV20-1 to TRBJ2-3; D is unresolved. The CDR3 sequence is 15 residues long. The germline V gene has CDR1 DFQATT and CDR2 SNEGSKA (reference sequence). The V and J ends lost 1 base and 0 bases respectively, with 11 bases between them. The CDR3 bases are TGCAGTGCTAGAGTTTTCAAGGGCAGCACAGATACGCAGTATTTT. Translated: CSARVFKGSTDTQYF.

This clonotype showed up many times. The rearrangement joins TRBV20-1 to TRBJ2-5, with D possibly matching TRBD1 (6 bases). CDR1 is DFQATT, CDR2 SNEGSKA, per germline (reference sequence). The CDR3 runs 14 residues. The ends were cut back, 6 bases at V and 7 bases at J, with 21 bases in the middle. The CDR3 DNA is TGCAGTGCCCGAGGTTGGGCCCTACAGGGGACCCAGTACTTC. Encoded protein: CSARGWALQGTQYF.

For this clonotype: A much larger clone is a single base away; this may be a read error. The CDR3 DNA is TGCGCCAGCAGCTTAGGAAAGGGGGGAGAGACCCAGTACTTC. This translates into CASSLGKGGETQYF. V gene TRBV5-1 combines with J gene TRBJ2-5; D is perhaps TRBD1 or TRBD2 (6 bases each). CDR3 length: 14 residues. Germline lookup yields CDR1 SGHRS and CDR2 YFSETQ. V dropped 2 bases and J dropped 4 bases, with 12 bases sitting between them.

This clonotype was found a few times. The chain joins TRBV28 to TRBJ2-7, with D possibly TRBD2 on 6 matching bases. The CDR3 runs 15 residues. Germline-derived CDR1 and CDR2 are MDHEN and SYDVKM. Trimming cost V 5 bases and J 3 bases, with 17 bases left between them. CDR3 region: CASSHPGIAVYEQYF. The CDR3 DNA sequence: TGTGCCAGCAGTCACCCGGGAATAGCGGTCTACGAGCAGTACTTC.

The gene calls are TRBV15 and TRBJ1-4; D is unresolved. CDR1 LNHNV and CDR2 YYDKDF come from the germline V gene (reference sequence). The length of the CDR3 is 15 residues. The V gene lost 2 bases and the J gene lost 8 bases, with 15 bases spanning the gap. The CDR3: CATSRRRLREEKLFF. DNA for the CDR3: TGTGCCACCAGCAGAAGACGGCTGAGGGAGGAAAAACTGTTTTTT. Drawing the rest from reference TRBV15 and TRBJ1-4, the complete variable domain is DAMVIQNPRYQVTQFGKPVTLSCSQTLNHNVMYWYQQKSSQAPKLLFHYYDKDFNNEADTPDNFQSRRPNTSFCFLDIRSPGLGDTAMYLCATSRRRLREEKLFFGSGTQLSVL.

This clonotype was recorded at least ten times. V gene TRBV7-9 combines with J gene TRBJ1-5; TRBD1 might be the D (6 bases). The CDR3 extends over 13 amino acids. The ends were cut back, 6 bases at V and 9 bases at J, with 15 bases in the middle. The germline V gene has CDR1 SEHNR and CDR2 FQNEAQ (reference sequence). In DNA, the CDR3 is TGTGCCAGCAGTCGAGCTTTAGGGGGGCCCCAGCATTTT. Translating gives CASSRALGGPQHF.

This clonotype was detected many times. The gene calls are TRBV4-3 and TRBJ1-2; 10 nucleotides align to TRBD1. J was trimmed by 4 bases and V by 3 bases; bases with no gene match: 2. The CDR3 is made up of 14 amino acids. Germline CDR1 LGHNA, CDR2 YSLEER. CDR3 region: CASSQGQGPYGYTF. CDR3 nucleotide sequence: TGCGCCAGCAGCCAGGGACAGGGGCCCTATGGCTACACCTTC.

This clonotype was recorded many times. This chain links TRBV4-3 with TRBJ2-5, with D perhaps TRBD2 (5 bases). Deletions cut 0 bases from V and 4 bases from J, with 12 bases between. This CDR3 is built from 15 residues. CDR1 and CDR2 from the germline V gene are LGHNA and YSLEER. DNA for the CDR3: TGCGCCAGCAGCCAAGAGCAAAATAGCGCAGAGACCCAGTACTTC. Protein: CASSQEQNSAETQYF.

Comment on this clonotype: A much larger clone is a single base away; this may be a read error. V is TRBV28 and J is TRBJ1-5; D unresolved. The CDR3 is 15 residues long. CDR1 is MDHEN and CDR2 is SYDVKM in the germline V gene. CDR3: CASSLQPLGNQPQNF. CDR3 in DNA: TGTGCCAGCAGTTTACAACCTTTGGGCAATCAGCCCCAGAATTTT.

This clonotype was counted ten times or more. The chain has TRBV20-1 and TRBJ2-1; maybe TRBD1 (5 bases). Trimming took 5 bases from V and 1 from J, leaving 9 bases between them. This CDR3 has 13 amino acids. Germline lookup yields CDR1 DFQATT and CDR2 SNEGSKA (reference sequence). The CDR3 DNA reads TGCAGTGCTGTGGACAAGTCCTACAATGAGCAGTTCTTC. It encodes CSAVDKSYNEQFF.

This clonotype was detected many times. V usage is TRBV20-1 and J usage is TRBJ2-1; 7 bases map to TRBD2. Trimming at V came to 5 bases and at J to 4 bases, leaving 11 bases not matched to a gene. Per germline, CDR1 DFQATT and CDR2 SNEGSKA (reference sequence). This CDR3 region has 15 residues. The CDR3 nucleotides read TGCAGTGCTTCTGACGCTAGCGGATCTTACAATGAGCAGTTCTTC. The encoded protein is CSASDASGSYNEQFF.

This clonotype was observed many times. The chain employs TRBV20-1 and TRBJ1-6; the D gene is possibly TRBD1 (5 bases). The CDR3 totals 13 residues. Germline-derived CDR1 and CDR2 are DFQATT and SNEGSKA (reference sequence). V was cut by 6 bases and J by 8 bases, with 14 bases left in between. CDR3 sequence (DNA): TGCAGTGCGCTGGGACGGCCGGATTCACCCCTCCACTTT. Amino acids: CSALGRPDSPLHF.

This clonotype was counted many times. Here the CDR3 DNA reads TGTGCCAGCAGCAACCTTCGCCGAGACGGGGTTAGGGGCTACACCTTC. It is translated as CASSNLRRDGVRGYTF. V and J are TRBV12-3 or TRBV12-4 and TRBJ1-2, with unresolved D. Trimming removed 6 bases from V and 8 bases from J, with 25 bases in between. The CDR3 length is 16 residues.

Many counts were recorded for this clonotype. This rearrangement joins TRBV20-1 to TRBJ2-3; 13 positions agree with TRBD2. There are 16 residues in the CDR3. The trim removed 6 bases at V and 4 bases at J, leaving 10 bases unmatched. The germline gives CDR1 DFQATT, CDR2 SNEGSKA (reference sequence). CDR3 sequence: CSAYPQLAGGSDTQYF. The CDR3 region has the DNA TGCAGTGCCTATCCGCAACTAGCGGGAGGGTCAGATACGCAGTATTTT.

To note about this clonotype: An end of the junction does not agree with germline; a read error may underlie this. The CDR3 DNA follows: TGTGCCAGCATCTTGTACCAGGTGGCTGGTAATTCACCCCTCCACTTT. Its protein product is CASILYQVAGNSPLHF. This sequence joins TRBV5-5 and TRBJ1-6, with unresolved D. Germline CDR1 is SGHKS and CDR2 is YYEKEE (reference sequence). This CDR3 is built from 16 residues.

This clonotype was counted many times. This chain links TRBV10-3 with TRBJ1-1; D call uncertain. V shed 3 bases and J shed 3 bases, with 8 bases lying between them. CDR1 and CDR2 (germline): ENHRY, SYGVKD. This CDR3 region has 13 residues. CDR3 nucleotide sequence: TGTGCCATCAGTGACGTGGCCTACACTGAAGCTTTCTTT. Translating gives CAISDVAYTEAFF.

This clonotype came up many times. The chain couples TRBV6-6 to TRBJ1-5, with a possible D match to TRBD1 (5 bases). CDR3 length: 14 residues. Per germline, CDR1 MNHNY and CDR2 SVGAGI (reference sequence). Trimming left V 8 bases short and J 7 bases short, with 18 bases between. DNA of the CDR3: TGTGCCAGCGGCGAGGTCCCCGGGGGGCAGCCCCAGCATTTT. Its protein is CASGEVPGGQPQHF.

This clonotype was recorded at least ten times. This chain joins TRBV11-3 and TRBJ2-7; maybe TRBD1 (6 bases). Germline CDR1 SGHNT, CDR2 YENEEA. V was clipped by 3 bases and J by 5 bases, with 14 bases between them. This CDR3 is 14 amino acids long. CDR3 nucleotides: TGTGCCAGCAGCTTGCAGGGGATTAAAGACGAGCAGTACTTC. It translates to CASSLQGIKDEQYF.

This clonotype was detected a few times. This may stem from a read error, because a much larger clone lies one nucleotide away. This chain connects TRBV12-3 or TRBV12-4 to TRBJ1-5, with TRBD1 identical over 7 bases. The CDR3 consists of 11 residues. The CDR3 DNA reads TGTGCCAGCAGTGTACAGGGGCCCCAGAATTTT. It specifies CASSVQGPQNF.

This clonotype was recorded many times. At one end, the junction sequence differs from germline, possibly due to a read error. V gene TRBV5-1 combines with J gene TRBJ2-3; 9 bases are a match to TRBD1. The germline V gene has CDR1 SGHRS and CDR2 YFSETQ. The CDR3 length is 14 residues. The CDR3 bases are TGCGCCAGCTACCGGGACAGGGACACAGATACGCAGTACTTT. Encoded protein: CASYRDRDTDTQYF.